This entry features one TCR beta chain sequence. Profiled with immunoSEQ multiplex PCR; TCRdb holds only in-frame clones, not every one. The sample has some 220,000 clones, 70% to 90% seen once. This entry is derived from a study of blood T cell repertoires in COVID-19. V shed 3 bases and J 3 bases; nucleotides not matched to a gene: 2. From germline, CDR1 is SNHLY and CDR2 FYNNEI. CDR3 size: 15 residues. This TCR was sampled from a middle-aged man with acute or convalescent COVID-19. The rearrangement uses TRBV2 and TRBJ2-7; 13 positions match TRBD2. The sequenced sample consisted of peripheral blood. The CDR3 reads CASSDGTSGNYEQYF. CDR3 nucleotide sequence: TGTGCCAGCAGTGACGGGACTAGCGGGAACTACGAGCAGTACTTC.